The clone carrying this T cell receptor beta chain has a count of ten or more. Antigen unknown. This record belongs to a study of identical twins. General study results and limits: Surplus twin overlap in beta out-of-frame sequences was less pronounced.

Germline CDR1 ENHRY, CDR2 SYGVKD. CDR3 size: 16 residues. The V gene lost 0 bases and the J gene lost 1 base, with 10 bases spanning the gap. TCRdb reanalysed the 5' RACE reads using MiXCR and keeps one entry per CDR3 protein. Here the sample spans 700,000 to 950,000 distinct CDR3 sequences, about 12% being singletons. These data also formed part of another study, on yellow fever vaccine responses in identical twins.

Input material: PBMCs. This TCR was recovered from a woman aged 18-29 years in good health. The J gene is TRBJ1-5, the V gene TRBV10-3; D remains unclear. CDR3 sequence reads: CAISESPAGSNQPQHF. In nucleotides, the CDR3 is TGTGCCATCAGTGAGTCCCCGGCCGGAAGCAATCAGCCCCAGCATTTT.